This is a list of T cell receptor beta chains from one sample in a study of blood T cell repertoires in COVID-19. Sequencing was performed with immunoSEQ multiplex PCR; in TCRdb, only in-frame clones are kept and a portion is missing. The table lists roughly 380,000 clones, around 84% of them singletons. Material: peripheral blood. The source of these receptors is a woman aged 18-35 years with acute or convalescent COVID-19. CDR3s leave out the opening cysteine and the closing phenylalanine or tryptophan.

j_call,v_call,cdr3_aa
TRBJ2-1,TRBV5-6,ASSLEGVGGNEQF
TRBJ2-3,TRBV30,AWRHGGATDTQY
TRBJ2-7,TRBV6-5,ASSSYMTRGEQY
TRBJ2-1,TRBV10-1,ASSETGLAGVGSYNEQF
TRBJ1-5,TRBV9,ASSADSNSNQPQH
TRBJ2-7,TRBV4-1,ASSAGQGGYEQY
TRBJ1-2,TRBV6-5,ASSYLGQAGYT
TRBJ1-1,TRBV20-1,SARDNSEAF
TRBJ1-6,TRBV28,ASSLRDNSPLH
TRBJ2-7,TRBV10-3,AISESYGGPGEQY
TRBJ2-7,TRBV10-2,ASSESIGTGGTEQY
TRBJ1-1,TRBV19,ASSIDRTLYTEAF
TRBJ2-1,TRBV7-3,ASSPDQDEQF
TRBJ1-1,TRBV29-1,TDSYTEAF
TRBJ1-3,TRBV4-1,ASSHIGGGNTIY
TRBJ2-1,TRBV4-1,ASSQETSAYNEQF
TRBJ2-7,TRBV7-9,ASRPGKREEGEQY
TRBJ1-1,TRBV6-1,ASSGGRNIPNTEAF
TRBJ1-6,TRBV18,ASSPPGTGNNSPLH
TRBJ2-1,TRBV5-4,ASSHDRDVGGTLQLEQF
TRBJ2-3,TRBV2,AVTGSTQDTQY
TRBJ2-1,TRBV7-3,ASSPGTSGNEQF
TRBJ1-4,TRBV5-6,ASSLSPGDNEKLF
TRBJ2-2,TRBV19,ARRLAGGPNTGELF
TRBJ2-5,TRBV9,ASSAGQGGETQY
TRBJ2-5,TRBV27,ASSLFPGQAETQY
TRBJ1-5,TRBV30,AWSGQGAFQPQH
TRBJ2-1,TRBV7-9,ASSFGERALGNEQF
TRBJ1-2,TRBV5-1,ASSSGPLEGGYT
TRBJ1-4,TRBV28,ASSLWDRVNEKLF
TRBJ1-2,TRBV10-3,AIDSMASNYGYT
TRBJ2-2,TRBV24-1,ATMNPGLAHGELF
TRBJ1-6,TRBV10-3,AISEGGRGDSPLH
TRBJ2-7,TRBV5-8,ASSFTGQVTEQY
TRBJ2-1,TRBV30,AWSVLGRDEQF
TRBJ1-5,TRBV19,ASSMGQGADQPQH
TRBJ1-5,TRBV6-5,ASRGQGGSNQPQH
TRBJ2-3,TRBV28,ASTEYPTSTDTQY
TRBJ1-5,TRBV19,ASSKLGSNQPQH
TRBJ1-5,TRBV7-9,ASSSQDSNQPQH